The source of this T cell receptor beta chain is a study of blood T cell repertoires in COVID-19. Trimming removed 4 bases from V and 5 bases from J; junction bases left unmatched: 8. The germline gives CDR1 SGHRS, CDR2 YFSETQ. This CDR3 has 15 residues. TCRdb's table, derived via immunoSEQ multiplex PCR, lists solely in-frame clones and lacks some. In the table there are some 40,000 clones, about 85% of which are singletons. Sequencing was carried out using peripheral blood. The chain has TRBV5-1 and TRBJ1-2; TRBD1 matches at 10 bases. The receptor comes from an elderly woman with acute or convalescent COVID-19. The CDR3: CASSKTGTGDYGYTF. CDR3 DNA: TGCGCCAGCAGCAAAACCGGGACAGGGGATTATGGCTACACCTTC.